This T cell receptor beta chain came from a study of Ad26.COV2.S vaccination and SARS-CoV-2 variants. Study background: Each vaccinee took Ad26.COV2.S intramuscularly, once or twice 56 days apart. Points from the study as a whole: Spike-specific CD8+ and CD4+ T cell responses reportedly showed substantial breadth after vaccination.

Germline loops: CDR1 SGDLS, CDR2 YYNGEE. V was shortened by 0 bases and J by 2 bases, with 8 bases between the two germline ends. The CDR3 length is 14 residues. Method: immunoSEQ multiplex PCR; TCRdb's copy keeps in-frame clones and lacks some. Of about 480,000 clones listed, 87% are singletons. Note on this clone: No antigen is known for it. The same CDR3 arises from other DNA sequences in this sample as well.

Treatment given: some 20 received Ad26.COV2.S at low or high dose, single or two shots; about 5 received placebo; per-sample allocation not given. At day 63 after the first vaccine or placebo injection, samples were drawn. An adult donor aged 18-55 years was enrolled in Boston. The sequenced sample was peripheral blood, obtained in a trial of Ad26.COV2.S vaccine versus placebo. V gene TRBV9 combines with J gene TRBJ1-2, with unresolved D. This TCR derives from a person between 18 and 59 years old who received the Ad26.COV2.S COVID-19 vaccine or a placebo. For the CDR3, the DNA is TGTGCCAGCAGCGTAGGACAAACGAACTATGGCTACACCTTC. Translation gives CASSVGQTNYGYTF.